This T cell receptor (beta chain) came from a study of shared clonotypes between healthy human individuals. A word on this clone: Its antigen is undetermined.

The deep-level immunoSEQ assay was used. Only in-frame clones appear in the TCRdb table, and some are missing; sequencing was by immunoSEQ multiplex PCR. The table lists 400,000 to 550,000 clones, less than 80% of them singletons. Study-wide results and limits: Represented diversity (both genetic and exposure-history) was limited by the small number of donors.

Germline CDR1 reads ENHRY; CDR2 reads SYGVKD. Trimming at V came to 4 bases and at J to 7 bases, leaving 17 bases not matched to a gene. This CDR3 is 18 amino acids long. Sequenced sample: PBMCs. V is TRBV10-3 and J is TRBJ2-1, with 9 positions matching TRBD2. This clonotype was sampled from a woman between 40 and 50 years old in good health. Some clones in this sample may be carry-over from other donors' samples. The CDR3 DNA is TGTGCCATCAGTGCCCCGAGTGGGGGGCTAGCGGGATTGAATGAGCAGTTCTTC. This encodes CAISAPSGGLAGLNEQFF.